These 18 T cell receptor beta chains were sequenced from one sample in a study of T cells in Graves' hyperthyroidism and ophthalmopathy. The source material, RNA transcripts, was used to amplify TCR beta CDR3 regions. The study used the HTBI primer set for a first-round RT-PCR of the TCR CDR3. TCRdb recomputed calls from the multiplex PCR reads with MiXCR, one row per CDR3 protein. The sample holds 600,000 to 850,000 distinct CDR3 sequences; under 20% are singletons and the top ten take over 15%. The sample taken for sequencing was blood. These receptors were collected from a woman in her forties or fifties with Graves' hyperthyroidism that later progressed to Graves' ophthalmopathy.

This clonotype was detected ten times or more. The chain employs TRBV7-6 and TRBJ2-1; 9 nucleotides align to TRBD2. CDR3 length equals 17 residues. Germline V gene data show CDR1 as SGHVS and CDR2 as FNYEAQ. V shed 1 base and J 1 base; nucleotides not matched to a gene: 5. The CDR3 protein is CASSLVVSGGSYNEQFF. CDR3 bases: TGTGCCAGCAGCTTAGTGGTTAGCGGGGGTTCCTACAATGAGCAGTTCTTC.

In its sample, this clonotype was seen many times. The chain combines TRBV27 with TRBJ2-1, with 10 bases fitting TRBD1. The V gene's germline CDR1 is MNHEY and CDR2 SMNVEV (reference sequence). This CDR3 is 15 amino acids long. J gave up 7 bases and V 5 bases, and 8 bases lay outside the gene matches. CDR3 in DNA: TGTGCCAGCAGTCCAGGGACAGGGGTAAAAAATGAGCAGTTCTTC. It translates to CASSPGTGVKNEQFF.

This clonotype was seen only a few times. The gene calls are TRBV19 and TRBJ1-4; D call uncertain. The CDR3 covers 14 residues. The germline CDR1 and CDR2 sequences are LNHDA and SQIVND (reference sequence). The ends were cut back, 5 bases at V and 6 bases at J, with 13 bases in the middle. The CDR3 is CASSVVSLHEKLFF. As DNA, the CDR3 is TGTGCCAGTAGTGTTGTCAGCCTTCATGAAAAACTGTTTTTT.

The chain uses TRBV20-1 and TRBJ2-5; 7 nucleotides line up with TRBD2. The CDR3 is 13 amino acids. Germline V gene lookup returns CDR1 DFQATT and CDR2 SNEGSKA (reference sequence). The V and J ends lost 7 bases and 5 bases, in that order; junction bases with no gene match: 10. CDR3 bases: TGCAGTGTTCCTTCGGGAGGTCAGGAGACCCAGTACTTC. It translates to CSVPSGGQETQYF.

V is TRBV10-2 and J is TRBJ1-4; unclear D gene. The CDR3 has 14 amino acids. V was clipped by 2 bases and J by 8 bases, with 12 bases between them. The germline gives CDR1 WSHSY, CDR2 SAAADI. In DNA form, the CDR3 reads TGCGCCAGCAGTGAGAGAGGTTTGGCAGAAAAACTGTTTTTT. Translation: CASSERGLAEKLFF.

V usage is TRBV5-1 and J usage is TRBJ1-3, with D possibly being TRBD1 (5 bases). With 1 base removed from V and 3 bases from J, the gap between germline ends came to 14 bases. The CDR3 covers 16 residues. Germline V lookup: CDR1 SGHRS, CDR2 YFSETQ. CDR3 nucleotide sequence: TGCGCCAGCAGCTTGTCAGGGACGAGGTTTGGAAACACCATATATTTT. Encoded protein: CASSLSGTRFGNTIYF. Full variable domain (missing parts from reference TRBV5-1 and TRBJ1-3): KAGVTQTPRYLIKTRGQQVTLSCSPISGHRSVSWYQQTPGQGLQFLFEYFSETQRNKGNFPGRFSGRQFSNSRSEMNVSTLELGDSALYLCASSLSGTRFGNTIYFGEGSWLTVV.

The J gene is TRBJ2-5, the V gene TRBV20-1; D is unclear. Trimming shortened V by 3 bases and J by 5 bases, and 16 bases separated the two germline ends. This CDR3 has 14 residues. From germline, CDR1 is DFQATT and CDR2 SNEGSKA (reference sequence). The CDR3 is CSASSPLGVETQYF. CDR3 nucleotides: TGCAGTGCTAGTAGCCCGTTGGGCGTCGAGACCCAGTACTTC.

With regard to this clonotype: The final CDR3 position lacks the conserved phenylalanine or tryptophan, pointing to a likely read error. The chain recombines TRBV28 with TRBJ1-2; D not certain. Germline CDR1 and CDR2: MDHEN and SYDVKM. The length of the CDR3 is 15 residues. V gave up 7 bases and J gave up 2 bases, with 17 bases separating them. The CDR3 DNA sequence: TGTGCCAGCACTACTCCACGGGTGGGCAACTATGGCTACACCTCC. This codes for CASTTPRVGNYGYTS.

This CDR3 is CASNPQGPGGESPLHF. The DNA of the CDR3 is TGTGCCAGCAACCCACAGGGACCAGGGGGCGAATCACCCCTCCACTTT. The genes are TRBV3-1 and TRBJ1-6, with 8 bases lining up with TRBD1. There are 16 residues in the CDR3. The junction had 15 bases not matched to a gene; V was cut back by 7 bases and J by 10 bases. The germline CDR1 and CDR2 sequences are LGHDT and YNNKEL (reference sequence).

The CDR3 reads CASWGLDEKLFF. As DNA, the CDR3 is TGTGCCAGCTGGGGGCTTGATGAAAAACTGTTTTTT. This rearrangement joins TRBV12-3 or TRBV12-4 to TRBJ1-4; perhaps TRBD1 as D (6 bases). The CDR3 spans 12 residues. Trimming took off 8 bases at V and 6 bases at J, with 10 bases between the two ends.

This clonotype has at least ten counts. The genes are TRBV6-1 and TRBJ2-5; the match to TRBD2 covers 13 bases. CDR1 and CDR2 (germline): MNHNS, SASEGT. The CDR3 totals 16 residues. Germline trimming cut 0 bases from V and 5 bases from J; bases unmatched to any gene: 3. The CDR3 is CASSEAGTSGVETQYF. The CDR3 DNA reads TGTGCCAGCAGTGAAGCCGGGACTAGCGGGGTCGAGACCCAGTACTTC.

The chain employs TRBV4-1 and TRBJ1-4; D gene ambiguous. V dropped 0 bases and J dropped 3 bases, with 20 bases sitting between them. Germline V gene data show CDR1 as MGHRA and CDR2 as YSYEKL. The CDR3 length is 19 residues. This CDR3 reads CASSQDRLVFVRSNEKLFF. DNA for the CDR3: TGCGCCAGCAGCCAAGATCGATTAGTTTTCGTGCGCTCTAATGAAAAACTGTTTTTT.

This chain joins TRBV30 and TRBJ2-3; TRBD2 agrees at 7 bases. V shed 0 bases, J shed 5 bases, and the junction held 5 bases outside the gene matches. Per the germline V gene, CDR1 is GTSNPN and CDR2 is SVGIG (reference sequence). CDR3 length: 14 amino acids. CDR3 amino acids: CAWSVPPGGDTQYF. CDR3 coding DNA: TGTGCCTGGAGTGTTCCCCCGGGAGGAGATACGCAGTATTTT.

This clonotype was found many times. This chain uses TRBV5-1 with TRBJ2-3; no reliable D call. There are 12 residues in the CDR3. The germline gives CDR1 SGHRS, CDR2 YFSETQ. Deletions cut 6 bases from V and 4 bases from J, with 9 bases between. CDR3 nucleotide sequence: TGCGCCAGCAAATCGGCCGCAGATACGCAGTATTTT. It codes for CASKSAADTQYF. Looking up the rest from reference TRBV5-1 and TRBJ2-3 gives the full variable domain: KAGVTQTPRYLIKTRGQQVTLSCSPISGHRSVSWYQQTPGQGLQFLFEYFSETQRNKGNFPGRFSGRQFSNSRSEMNVSTLELGDSALYLCASKSAADTQYFGPGTRLTVL.

This clonotype was observed at least ten times. V usage is TRBV27 and J usage is TRBJ1-2; D possibly corresponds to TRBD1 (5 bases). Trimming removed 0 bases from V and 6 bases from J, with 8 bases in between. Germline CDR1 MNHEY, CDR2 SMNVEV (reference sequence). The CDR3 covers 13 residues. CDR3 DNA: TGTGCCAGCAGTTTATCAGGGGCGGATGGCTACACCTTC. Amino acids: CASSLSGADGYTF.

This clonotype was observed a few times. V gene TRBV5-1 combines with J gene TRBJ1-6; D gene uncertain. This CDR3 region has 14 residues. With 4 bases removed from V and 8 bases from J, the gap between germline ends came to 13 bases. Germline assignment: CDR1 SGHRS and CDR2 YFSETQ. In DNA form, the CDR3 reads TGCGCCAGCAGCCCCATAGCGGGTGATTCACCCCTCCACTTT. Translating gives CASSPIAGDSPLHF.

The table lists this clonotype with a few counts. V is TRBV6-1 and J is TRBJ2-3; D gene unclear. From germline, CDR1 is MNHNS and CDR2 SASEGT. Trimming removed 2 bases at V and 2 bases at J, with 11 bases between. The length of the CDR3 is 15 residues. The CDR3 sequence is CASSEMPGVTDTQYF. DNA of the CDR3: TGTGCCAGCAGTGAAATGCCGGGCGTCACAGATACGCAGTATTTT.

In its sample, this clonotype was seen a few times. This rearrangement joins TRBV19 to TRBJ2-3; TRBD2 aligns across 10 bases. After removal of 5 bases from V and 5 bases from J, the junction contained 10 bases not matched to a gene. There are 16 residues in the CDR3. Germline assignment: CDR1 LNHDA and CDR2 SQIVND (reference sequence). The CDR3 bases are TGTGCCAGTAGTGTCCTATCAGCGGGGGGGCTAGATACGCAGTATTTT. This gives the protein CASSVLSAGGLDTQYF.